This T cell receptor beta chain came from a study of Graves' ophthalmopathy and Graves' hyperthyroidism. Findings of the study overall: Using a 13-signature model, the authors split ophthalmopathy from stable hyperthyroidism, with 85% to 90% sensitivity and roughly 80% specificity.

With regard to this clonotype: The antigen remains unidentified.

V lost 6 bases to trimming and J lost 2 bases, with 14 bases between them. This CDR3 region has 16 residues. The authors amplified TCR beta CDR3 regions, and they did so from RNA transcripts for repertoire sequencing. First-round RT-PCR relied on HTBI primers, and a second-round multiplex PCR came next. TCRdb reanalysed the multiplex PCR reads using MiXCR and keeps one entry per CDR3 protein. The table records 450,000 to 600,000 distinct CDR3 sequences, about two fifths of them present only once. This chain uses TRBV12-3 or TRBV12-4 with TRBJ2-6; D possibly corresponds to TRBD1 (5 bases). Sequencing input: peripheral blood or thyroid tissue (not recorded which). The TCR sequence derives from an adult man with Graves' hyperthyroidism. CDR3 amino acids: CASSQRGRAGANVLTF. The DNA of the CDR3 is TGTGCCAGCAGCCAAAGGGGCAGGGCTGGGGCCAACGTCCTGACTTTC.